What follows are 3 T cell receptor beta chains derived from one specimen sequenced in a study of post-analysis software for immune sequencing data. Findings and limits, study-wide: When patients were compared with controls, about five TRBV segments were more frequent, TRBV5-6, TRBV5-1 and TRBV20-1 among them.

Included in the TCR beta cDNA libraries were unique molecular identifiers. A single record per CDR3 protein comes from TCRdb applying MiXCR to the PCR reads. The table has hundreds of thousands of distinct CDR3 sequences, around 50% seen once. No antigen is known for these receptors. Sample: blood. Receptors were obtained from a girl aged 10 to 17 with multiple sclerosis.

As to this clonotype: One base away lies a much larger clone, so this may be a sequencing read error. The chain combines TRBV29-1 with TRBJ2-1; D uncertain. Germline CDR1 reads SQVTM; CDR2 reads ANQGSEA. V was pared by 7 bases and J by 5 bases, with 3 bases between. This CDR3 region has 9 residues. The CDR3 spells CSGDNEQFF. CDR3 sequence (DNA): TGCAGCGGTGACAATGAGCAGTTCTTC.

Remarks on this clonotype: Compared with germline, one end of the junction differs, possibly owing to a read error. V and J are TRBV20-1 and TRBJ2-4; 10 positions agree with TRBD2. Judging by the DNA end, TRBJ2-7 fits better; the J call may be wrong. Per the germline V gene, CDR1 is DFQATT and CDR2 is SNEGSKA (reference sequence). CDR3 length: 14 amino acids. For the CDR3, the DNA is TGTAGTGCTCCCGTAGCGGGAGGACGCAACGAGCAGTACTTC. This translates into CSAPVAGGRNEQYF.

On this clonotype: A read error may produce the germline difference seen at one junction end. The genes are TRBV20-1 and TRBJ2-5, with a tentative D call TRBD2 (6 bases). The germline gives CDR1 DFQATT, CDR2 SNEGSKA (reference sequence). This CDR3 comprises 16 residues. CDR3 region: CSARDLLGGVQATQDF. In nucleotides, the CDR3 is TGCAGTGCTAGAGATCTCTTGGGGGGAGTTCAGGCGACCCAGGACTTC.